This TCR beta chain was found in a study of spatial heterogeneity in lung cancer (dated by TCRdb to between 2018 and 2021). About the full investigation: Beta-chain transcripts were consistently detected in greater numbers than alpha-chain transcripts, which likely reflects a higher abundance of beta-chain transcripts. Both alpha and beta chains were TCR-sequenced in samples taken at surgery, namely 220 tumor regions, 62 to 65 matched nontumor lung samples and about 52 PBMC samples. The study quantitatively compared TCR alpha and beta repertoires across multiple tumor regions, matched nontumor lung and blood in non-small cell lung cancer. In the raw uncorrected reads, each unique combination of TCR and UMI appeared more than ten times on average. The study linked features of the TCR repertoire to counts of nonsynonymous mutations, which were determined by whole-exome sequencing of tumor tissue.

The meaning of the sample's time point label: sample taken at primary tumor resection. For TCR sequencing, whole RNA was extracted from tumor and nontumor lung tissue, or from cryopreserved PBMC samples, and no cell sorting was done. Donors were around 71 patients with early-stage, untreated non-small cell lung cancer from the lung TRACERx cohort. Patients were selected for TCR sequencing only if sufficient RNA was available from at least two tumor regions. In this sample, this clonotype turned up many times. This receptor's antigen is unknown. Per-base quality was not reported, and no clone a single base away is much larger than it. Broader findings and caveats from the paper: Ubiquitous expanded tumor TCRs showed up in blood more often at tumor resection than at routine follow-up. Confirming at a functional level the hypothesis that regional TCRs recognize regional mutations was considered to require additional single-cell paired TCR alpha and beta sequencing.

The CDR3 covers 18 residues, taking in both the cysteine and the phenylalanine. The kept DNA is CDR3 alone, 54 bases in frame from the first base. CDR1 MDHEN and CDR2 SYDVKM were looked up in the germline V gene. From V the trimming removes 5 bases and from J it removes 7 bases, while the gene matches leave 18 bases of the junction unaccounted for. The protocol used for the library was 5' RACE. TCRdb names NextSeq 500 as the instrument used. The TCR library protocol attached a unique molecular identifier to each TCR cDNA molecule to allow correction of PCR and sequencing errors. Turning to the authors' computational methods: TCR identification, UMI-based error correction and CDR3 extraction were performed with Decombinator tools. TCRs above a frequency of 2 per 1,000, corresponding to the top 1% of the tumor frequency distribution, were defined as expanded. Renyi diversity was computed with the R vegan package after each repertoire had been subsampled 100 times to 5,000 TCRs. CDR3 similarity networks were built from amino acid triplet string-kernel similarity, connecting CDR3s with pairwise similarity above 0.82. TCRdb reprocessed the public reads (quality trimming at Q25 with fastp, clone calling with MiXCR) and kept in-frame beta chains. Each CDR3 protein appears once, grouped with its most common genes and DNA. The V and J calls come from TCRdb's annotation, not from the publication. This sample lists tens of thousands of distinct CDR3 sequences; 4.6% were detected once. The ten most abundant clones make up roughly 36% of the sample.

This receptor was identified in a male donor with early-stage non-small cell lung cancer. The specimen was PBMCs, collected at surgery. The chain joins TRBV28 to TRBJ2-4, with 9 middle bases fitting TRBD1. The CDR3 amino acid sequence is: CASSTTTGTGFEFNIQYF. The sequence in DNA is TGTGCCAGCAGTACAACGACCGGGACAGGGTTCGAGTTCAACATTCAGTACTTC.